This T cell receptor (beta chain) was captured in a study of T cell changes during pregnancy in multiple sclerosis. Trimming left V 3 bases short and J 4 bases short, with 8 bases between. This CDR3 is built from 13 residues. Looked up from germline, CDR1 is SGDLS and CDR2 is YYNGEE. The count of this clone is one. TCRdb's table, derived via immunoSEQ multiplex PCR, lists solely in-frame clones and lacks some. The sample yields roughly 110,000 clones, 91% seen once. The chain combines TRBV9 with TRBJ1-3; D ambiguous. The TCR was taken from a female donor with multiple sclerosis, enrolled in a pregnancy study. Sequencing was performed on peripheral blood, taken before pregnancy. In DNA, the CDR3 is TGTGCCAGCAGCGATTCCACAGGAAACACCATATATTTT. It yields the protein CASSDSTGNTIYF.